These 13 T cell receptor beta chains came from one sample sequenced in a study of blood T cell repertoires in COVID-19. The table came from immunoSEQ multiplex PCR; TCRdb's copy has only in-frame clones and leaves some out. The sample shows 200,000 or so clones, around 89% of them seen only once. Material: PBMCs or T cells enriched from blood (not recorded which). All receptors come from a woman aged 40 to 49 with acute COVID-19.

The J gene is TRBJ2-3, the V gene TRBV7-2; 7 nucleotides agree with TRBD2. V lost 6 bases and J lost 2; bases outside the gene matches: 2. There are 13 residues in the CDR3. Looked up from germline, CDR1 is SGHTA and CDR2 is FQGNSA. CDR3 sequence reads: CASRLAATDTQYF. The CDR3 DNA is TGTGCCAGCAGGCTAGCGGCCACAGATACGCAGTATTTT.

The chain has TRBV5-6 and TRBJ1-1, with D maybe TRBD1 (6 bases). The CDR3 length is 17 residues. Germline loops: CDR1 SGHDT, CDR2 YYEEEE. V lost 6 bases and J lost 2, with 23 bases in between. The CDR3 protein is CASTRGAVGAVNTEAFF. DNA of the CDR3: TGTGCCAGCACCCGGGGGGCAGTGGGGGCTGTAAACACTGAAGCTTTCTTT.

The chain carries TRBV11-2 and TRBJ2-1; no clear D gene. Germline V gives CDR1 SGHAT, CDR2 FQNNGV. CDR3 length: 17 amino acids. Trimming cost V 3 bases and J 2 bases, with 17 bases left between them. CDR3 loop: CASSFPVLPSPYNEQFF. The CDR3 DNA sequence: TGTGCCAGCAGCTTTCCAGTCCTGCCCTCGCCCTACAATGAGCAGTTCTTC.

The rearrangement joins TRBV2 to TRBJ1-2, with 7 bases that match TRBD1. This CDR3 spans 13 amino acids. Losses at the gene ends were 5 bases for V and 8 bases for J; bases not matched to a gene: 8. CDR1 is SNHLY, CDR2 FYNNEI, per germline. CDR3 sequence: CASSSDRAVGYTF. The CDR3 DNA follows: TGTGCCAGCAGTTCTGACAGGGCGGTAGGCTACACCTTC.

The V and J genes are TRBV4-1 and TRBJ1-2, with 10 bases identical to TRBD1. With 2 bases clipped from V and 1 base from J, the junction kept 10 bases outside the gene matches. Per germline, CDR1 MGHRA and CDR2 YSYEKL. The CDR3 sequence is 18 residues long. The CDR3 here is CASSQPTGTGAGNYGYTF. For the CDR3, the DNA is TGCGCCAGCAGCCAACCCACCGGGACAGGGGCGGGTAACTATGGCTACACCTTC.

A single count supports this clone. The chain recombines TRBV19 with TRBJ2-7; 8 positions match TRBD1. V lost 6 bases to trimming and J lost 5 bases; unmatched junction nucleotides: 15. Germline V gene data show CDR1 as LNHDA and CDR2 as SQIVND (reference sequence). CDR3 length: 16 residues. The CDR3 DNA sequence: TGTGCCAGTAGCCGACGGCGGACAGGGTTTGAGGACGAGCAGTACGTC. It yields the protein CASSRRRTGFEDEQYV.

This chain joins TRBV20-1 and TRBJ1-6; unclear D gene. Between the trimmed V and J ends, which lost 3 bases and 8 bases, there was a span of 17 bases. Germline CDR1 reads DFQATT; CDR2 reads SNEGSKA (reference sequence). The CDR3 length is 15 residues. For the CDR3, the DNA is TGCAGTGCTAGTTTGTCGTCCAGTTTTGATTCACCCCTCCACTTT. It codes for CSASLSSSFDSPLHF.

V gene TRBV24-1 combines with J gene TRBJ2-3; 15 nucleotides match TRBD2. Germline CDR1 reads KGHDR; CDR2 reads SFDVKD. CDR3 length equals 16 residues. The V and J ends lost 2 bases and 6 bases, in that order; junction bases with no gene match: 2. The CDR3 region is CATSDSGTSGRDTQYF. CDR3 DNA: TGTGCCACCAGTGATTCCGGGACTAGCGGGAGGGATACGCAGTATTTT.

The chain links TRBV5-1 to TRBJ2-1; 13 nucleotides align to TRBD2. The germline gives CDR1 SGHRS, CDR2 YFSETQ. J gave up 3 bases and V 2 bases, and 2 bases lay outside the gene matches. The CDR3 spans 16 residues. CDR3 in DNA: TGCGCCAGCAGCTTCGGACTAGCGGGAGTCTACAATGAGCAGTTCTTC. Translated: CASSFGLAGVYNEQFF. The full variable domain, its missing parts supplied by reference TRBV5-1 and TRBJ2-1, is KAGVTQTPRYLIKTRGQQVTLSCSPISGHRSVSWYQQTPGQGLQFLFEYFSETQRNKGNFPGRFSGRQFSNSRSEMNVSTLELGDSALYLCASSFGLAGVYNEQFFGPGTRLTVL.

The CDR3 spells CASSLFGQWSYEQYF. The CDR3 nucleotides are TGTGCCAGCAGCTTGTTCGGACAGTGGTCCTACGAGCAGTACTTC. V and J are TRBV5-6 and TRBJ2-7; possible D gene TRBD1, 6 bases. The CDR3 totals 15 residues. CDR1 is SGHDT, CDR2 YYEEEE, per germline. The V and J ends lost 1 base and 1 base respectively, with 12 bases between them.

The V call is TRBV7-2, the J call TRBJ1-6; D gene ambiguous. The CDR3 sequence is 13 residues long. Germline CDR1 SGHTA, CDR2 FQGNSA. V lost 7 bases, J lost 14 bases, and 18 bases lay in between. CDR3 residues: CASTLPGSRTLHF. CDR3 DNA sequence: TGTGCCAGCACCCTTCCGGGGTCCAGGACCCTCCACTTT.

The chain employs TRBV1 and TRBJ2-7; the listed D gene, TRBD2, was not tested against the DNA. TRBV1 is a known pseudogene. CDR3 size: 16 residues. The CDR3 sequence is CTSSQGTSGRRIEQYV. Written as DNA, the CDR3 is TGCACCAGCAGCCAGGGGACTAGCGGGAGACGAATCGAGCAGTACGTC.

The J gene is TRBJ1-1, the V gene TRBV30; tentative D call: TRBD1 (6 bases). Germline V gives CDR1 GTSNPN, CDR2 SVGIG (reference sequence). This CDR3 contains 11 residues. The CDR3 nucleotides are TGTTTAGCAGGGGCAAACACTGAAGCTTTCTTT. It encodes CLAGANTEAFF.